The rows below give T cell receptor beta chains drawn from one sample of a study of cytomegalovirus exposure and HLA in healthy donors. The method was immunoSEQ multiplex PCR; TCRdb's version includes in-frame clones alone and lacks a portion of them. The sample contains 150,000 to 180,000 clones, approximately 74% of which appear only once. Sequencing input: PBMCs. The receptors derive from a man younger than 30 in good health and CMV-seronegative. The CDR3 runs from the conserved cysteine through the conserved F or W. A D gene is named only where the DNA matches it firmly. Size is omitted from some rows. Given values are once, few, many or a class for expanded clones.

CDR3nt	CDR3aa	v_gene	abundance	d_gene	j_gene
TGTGCCAGCAGCCTCAGCCGCCTAGCGGGGAACACCGGGGAGCTGTTTTTT	CASSLSRLAGNTGELFF	TRBV7-3	NA	TRBD2	TRBJ2-2
TGCGCCAGCAGCTCCCTAGGGGGGGGGCTTAGCACTGAAGCTTTCTTT	CASSSLGGGLSTEAFF	TRBV5-1	NA	NA	TRBJ1-1
TGTGCCAGCAGCCTTCCCGAACTAGCGGGGGGGATTTGGACCGGGGAGCTGTTTTTT	CASSLPELAGGIWTGELFF	TRBV7-3	few	TRBD2	TRBJ2-2
TGCGCCAGCTCCCGAGATTCGGGCACTGAAGCTTTCTTT	CASSRDSGTEAFF	TRBV5-1	once	NA	TRBJ1-1
TGTGCCAGCTCGCCGCGTGCCGACAGGGCCAATCAGCCCCAGCATTTT	CASSPRADRANQPQHF	TRBV18	NA	TRBD1	TRBJ1-5
TGTGCCTGGAGTATCCTCCGGGGACAAGAGACCCAGTACTTC	CAWSILRGQETQYF	TRBV30	NA	NA	TRBJ2-5
TGTGCCAGCAGCTTTAAGGGACAGAGCACAGATACGCAGTATTTT	CASSFKGQSTDTQYF	TRBV5-6	NA	TRBD1	TRBJ2-3
TGCGCCAGCAGCCGACGGACGACAGGATCCTTATCTTTGGGCAATCAGCCCCAGCATTTT	CASSRRTTGSLSLGNQPQHF	TRBV4-1	NA	NA	TRBJ1-5
TGTGCCAGCATTCTGCGACAGGGGGCGTCCTATGGCTACACCTTC	CASILRQGASYGYTF	TRBV6-1	NA	TRBD1	TRBJ1-2
TGCGCCAGCACTGGTGGGCTAACAGATACGCAGTATTTT	CASTGGLTDTQYF	TRBV5-1	NA	NA	TRBJ2-3
TGTGCCAGCAGCTTGGGTTTTGTAGCGGGCAATGAGCAGTTCTTC	CASSLGFVAGNEQFF	TRBV5-4	NA	TRBD2	TRBJ2-1
TGTGCCAGTAGTCTAGGACAGGGGGTCGTCATGGGCTACACCTTC	CASSLGQGVVMGYTF	TRBV19	few	TRBD1	TRBJ1-2
TGTGCCAGCAGTCTACAGGGTTCCTACGAGCAGTACTTC	CASSLQGSYEQYF	TRBV27	NA	NA	TRBJ2-7
TGTGCCAGCAGCGAAGGAGGTGGCAATGAGCAGTTCTTC	CASSEGGGNEQFF	TRBV6-5	few	NA	TRBJ2-1
TGTGCCAGCAGCCTTAGACAGGGTTTCTACAATGAGCAGTTCTTC	CASSLRQGFYNEQFF	TRBV11-1	NA	TRBD1	TRBJ2-1
TGTGCCAGCAGCCAAGATTCCCAGGCCTATCAGCCCCAGCATTTT	CASSQDSQAYQPQHF	TRBV4-2	NA	NA	TRBJ1-5
TGTGCCAGTAGTACCCTGACTAGCGGGGGGGCTAGGGGCAATGAGCAGTTCTTC	CASSTLTSGGARGNEQFF	TRBV19	NA	TRBD2	TRBJ2-1
TGTGCCAGCAGCCATCGACGGACAGGGGGTTCCTACGAGCAGTACTTC	CASSHRRTGGSYEQYF	TRBV7-8	NA	TRBD1	TRBJ2-7
TGTGCCAGCAGCCAAGAGGTGACAGTCCGAAGCGGGGAGCTGTTTTTT	CASSQEVTVRSGELFF	TRBV4-2	NA	NA	TRBJ2-2
TGCAGCGTTGTTAGGAACACTGAAGCTTTCTTT	CSVVRNTEAFF	TRBV29-1	once	NA	TRBJ1-1
TGTGCCAGCCGCACGGGGGGCGGGGGGGCCCACAATGAGCAGTTCTTC	CASRTGGGGAHNEQFF	TRBV2	NA	TRBD2	TRBJ2-1
TGCGCCAGCAGCCACCCAAGAAGGGGCAGGGTAGAAGCACCCCTCCACTTT	CASSHPRRGRVEAPLHF	TRBV4-1	NA	NA	TRBJ1-6
TGCGCCAGCAGCCCCGTTCAGGGGGCTGGTTCACCCCTCCACTTT	CASSPVQGAGSPLHF	TRBV5-1	NA	TRBD1	TRBJ1-6
TGTGCCAGCAGCTACCGTGGACAGGGGGCTGGGGCCAACGTCCTGACTTTC	CASSYRGQGAGANVLTF	TRBV7-9	NA	TRBD1	TRBJ2-6